The T cell receptor (beta chain) described here comes from a study of identical twins. The CDR3 spans 17 residues. Germline V gene data show CDR1 as SGHRS and CDR2 as YFSETQ. With 3 bases clipped from V and 2 bases from J, the junction kept 10 bases outside the gene matches. This clonotype was picked up many times. Its antigen remains unidentified. MiXCR, run by TCRdb on the 5' RACE reads, gives a single entry per CDR3 protein. In the table there are fewer than 650,000 distinct CDR3 sequences, approximately 9.6% of which are singletons. Broader study findings: Because invariant MAIT and iNKT cells could be present, zero-insertion analyses could be partly confounded. Fewer insertions characterized abundant cord blood beta clonotypes, whereas memory repertoires showed none. Out-of-frame sharing of TCR alpha in monozygotic twins was underestimated by models.

These records were also assigned to another study, of yellow fever vaccine responses in identical twins. From that study: Twins' T cell vaccine responses reportedly looked partly convergent, partly personalized.

Input material: PBMCs. This chain connects TRBV5-1 to TRBJ2-1, with 8 bases matching TRBD1. The origin of this receptor is a woman aged 18-30 years in good health. CDR3 sequence: CASSYHRTGLTYNEQFF. CDR3 sequence (DNA): TGCGCCAGCAGCTACCACAGGACAGGGCTGACCTACAATGAGCAGTTCTTC.